Shown below are 25 T cell receptor beta chains from a single sample sequenced in a study of blood T cell repertoires in COVID-19. The protocol was immunoSEQ multiplex PCR, while the TCRdb copy is restricted to in-frame clones and leaves out a portion. The sample has some 110,000 clones; about 89% are singletons. Sequenced input: peripheral blood. The receptors were gathered from a man between 50 and 59 years old with acute or convalescent COVID-19.

Relative to its sample, this clone is medium-sized (0.01 to 0.1%). The chain is built from TRBV5-5 and TRBJ1-4; D remains unclear. V was clipped by 4 bases and J by 0 bases, with 16 bases between them. Germline values: CDR1 SGHKS, CDR2 YYEKEE (reference sequence). This CDR3 is built from 17 residues. CDR3 in amino acids: CASSAEGTPATNEKLFF. For the CDR3, the DNA is TGTGCCAGCAGCGCGGAAGGCACCCCGGCAACTAATGAAAAACTGTTTTTT.

The V and J genes are TRBV6-4 and TRBJ2-5; 13 nucleotides match TRBD2. Trimming took 8 bases from V and 2 from J; bases not matched to a gene: 8. Germline V gene lookup returns CDR1 MRHNA and CDR2 SNTAGT. The CDR3 has 16 amino acids. The CDR3 spells CASPGLAGEKQETQYF. DNA of the CDR3: TGTGCCAGCCCCGGACTAGCGGGAGAGAAGCAAGAGACCCAGTACTTC.

The chain carries TRBV19 and TRBJ2-1; 13 positions agree with TRBD2. The junction had 7 bases not matched to a gene; V was cut back by 1 base and J by 4 bases. There are 18 residues in the CDR3. Germline V gives CDR1 LNHDA, CDR2 SQIVND (reference sequence). The CDR3 sequence is CASSIVLLAGGPYNEQFF. In DNA, the CDR3 is TGTGCCAGTAGTATAGTGCTACTAGCGGGAGGGCCTTACAATGAGCAGTTCTTC. Filled out from reference TRBV19 and TRBJ2-1, the complete variable domain reads DGGITQSPKYLFRKEGQNVTLSCEQNLNHDAMYWYRQDPGQGLRLIYYSQIVNDFQKGDIAEGYSVSREKKESFPLTVTSAQKNPTAFYLCASSIVLLAGGPYNEQFFGPGTRLTVL.

This clone showed up just once. This chain uses TRBV3-1 (or the pseudogene TRBV3-2) with TRBJ2-7, with no clear D. Between the trimmed V and J ends, which lost 4 bases and 4 bases, there was a span of 17 bases. Germline V gene data show CDR1 as LGHDT and CDR2 as YNNKEL (reference sequence). This CDR3 is 15 amino acids long. CDR3 sequence reads: CASSPQQIRPYEQYF. The CDR3 nucleotides are TGTGCCAGCAGCCCCCAACAGATCAGGCCATACGAGCAGTACTTC.

The V gene is TRBV25-1, the J gene TRBJ2-7, with D possibly being TRBD1 (6 bases). Germline V CDR1 and CDR2: MGHDK, SYGVNS. The CDR3 covers 16 residues. V was trimmed by 4 bases and J by 0 bases, leaving 16 bases between them. DNA of the CDR3: TGTGCCAGCAGTGTCAACCTGGGACAACACTCCTACGAGCAGTACTTC. Its translation: CASSVNLGQHSYEQYF.

J is TRBJ2-7 and V is TRBV28; 7 bases agree with TRBD1. The CDR3 totals 14 residues. Trimming at V came to 6 bases and at J to 5 bases, leaving 10 bases not matched to a gene. The germline gives CDR1 MDHEN, CDR2 SYDVKM. CDR3 DNA: TGTGCCAGCAGCTTCGGACAGGTTGGGAACGAGCAGTACTTC. This codes for CASSFGQVGNEQYF. Filled out from reference TRBV28 and TRBJ2-7, the complete variable domain reads DVKVTQSSRYLVKRTGEKVFLECVQDMDHENMFWYRQDPGLGLRLIYFSYDVKMKEKGDIPEGYSVSREKKERFSLILESASTNQTSMYLCASSFGQVGNEQYFGPGTRLTVT.

This chain joins TRBV28 and TRBJ1-5; a possible D gene is TRBD1 (6 bases). The CDR3 is 13 residues long. Trimming left V 6 bases short and J 6 bases short, with 12 bases between. Germline CDR1 is MDHEN and CDR2 is SYDVKM. The CDR3 bases are TGTGCCAGCAGACCCACAGGGCGTCAGCCCCAGCATTTT. Its protein product is CASRPTGRQPQHF.

This chain uses TRBV7-6 with TRBJ2-7, with D perhaps matching TRBD2 (6 bases). The germline V and J ends were trimmed by 2 bases and 3 bases, with 14 bases remaining between them. Germline assignment: CDR1 SGHVS and CDR2 FNYEAQ. CDR3 size: 15 residues. CDR3 nucleotide sequence: TGTGCCAGCAGCTTAAGGAGGGGTCCCCTCTACGAGCAGTACTTC. This gives the protein CASSLRRGPLYEQYF.

This chain joins TRBV7-8 and TRBJ2-7; 8 bases line up with TRBD2. This CDR3 region has 13 residues. CDR1 is SGHVS, CDR2 FQNEAQ, per germline. The V segment lost 5 bases and the J segment 2 bases; nucleotides outside the gene matches: 2. CDR3 in DNA: TGTGCCAGCAGCCGGCGGGGGGCCTACGAGCAGTACTTC. It encodes CASSRRGAYEQYF.

The J gene is TRBJ1-5, the V gene TRBV15; the D is unclear. The V end was cut by 0 bases, the J end by 6 bases, with 6 bases between. The germline CDR1 and CDR2 sequences are LNHNV and YYDKDF (reference sequence). The CDR3 extends over 13 amino acids. The CDR3, as DNA: TGTGCCACCAGCAGAGAGCGGGTTCAGCCCCAGCATTTT. Protein sequence: CATSRERVQPQHF.

This chain links TRBV28 with TRBJ1-1, with D perhaps TRBD1 (5 bases). The germline V and J ends were trimmed by 6 bases and 1 base, with 15 bases remaining between them. The CDR3 spans 15 residues. Germline lookup yields CDR1 MDHEN and CDR2 SYDVKM. CDR3 coding DNA: TGTGCCAGCAGGGGGCGCCTTGGGGAGAACACTGAAGCTTTCTTT. It codes for CASRGRLGENTEAFF.

The J gene is TRBJ2-1, the V gene TRBV5-1; the match to TRBD2 covers 15 bases. The V segment lost 4 bases and the J segment 5 bases; nucleotides outside the gene matches: 4. CDR1 SGHRS and CDR2 YFSETQ come from the germline V gene. CDR3 length equals 16 residues. The CDR3 loop reads CASSRGLAGGDNEQFF. CDR3 nucleotide sequence: TGCGCCAGCAGCCGGGGACTAGCGGGAGGAGACAATGAGCAGTTCTTC.

This clone was observed once. This chain connects TRBV30 to TRBJ2-1; D remains ambiguous. Between the trimmed V and J ends, which lost 2 bases and 8 bases, there was a span of 7 bases. There are 11 residues in the CDR3. CDR1 and CDR2 (germline): GTSNPN, SVGIG (reference sequence). CDR3 sequence (DNA): TGTGCCTGGAGTTTTATAGATGAGCAGTTCTTC. Amino acids: CAWSFIDEQFF.

V gene TRBV11-2 combines with J gene TRBJ2-3; TRBD1 matches 8 bases. J lost 2 bases, V lost 5 bases, and 3 bases had no gene match. The CDR3 contains 14 residues. Germline CDR1 reads SGHAT; CDR2 reads FQNNGV. CDR3: CASSPDRDTDTQYF. The DNA for the CDR3 is TGTGCCAGCAGCCCGGACAGGGACACAGATACGCAGTATTTT.

This sequence joins TRBV27 and TRBJ2-7; tentatively, D is TRBD2 (7 bases). Trimming removed 5 bases from V and 5 bases from J, with 16 bases in between. The CDR3 has 14 residues. The germline V gene has CDR1 MNHEY and CDR2 SMNVEV (reference sequence). The CDR3 bases are TGTGCCAGCAGTCCGCGGAGGGGGGGCCACGAGCAGTACTTC. Encoded protein: CASSPRRGGHEQYF.

The chain employs TRBV3-1 (or the pseudogene TRBV3-2) and TRBJ2-1; the match to TRBD2 covers 15 bases. With 6 bases clipped from V and 6 bases from J, the junction kept 3 bases outside the gene matches. There are 15 residues in the CDR3. CDR1 LGHDT and CDR2 YNNKEL come from the germline V gene (reference sequence). This CDR3 is CASRRTSGRANEQFF. The CDR3 region has the DNA TGTGCCAGCAGGAGGACTAGCGGGAGGGCCAATGAGCAGTTCTTC.

For the CDR3, the DNA is TGTGCTAGTGGTTTGGTACAGGGGACTAGGGGCGGGTACGAGCAGTACTTC. Residues: CASGLVQGTRGGYEQYF. This rearrangement joins TRBV12-5 to TRBJ2-7, with D possibly being TRBD2 (8 bases). The CDR3 has 17 amino acids. Germline V lookup: CDR1 LGHNT, CDR2 FRNRAP. Trimming removed 0 bases at V and 4 bases at J, with 19 bases between.

The V call is TRBV9, the J call TRBJ2-7; 7 nucleotides align to TRBD2. The CDR3 sequence is 15 residues long. Per the germline V gene, CDR1 is SGDLS and CDR2 is YYNGEE. The trim removed 0 bases at V and 3 bases at J, leaving 6 bases unmatched. The CDR3 is CASSVDWTRHYEQYF. In DNA, the CDR3 is TGTGCCAGCAGCGTAGACTGGACTAGGCACTACGAGCAGTACTTC. Full variable domain (remainder filled in from reference TRBV9 and TRBJ2-7): DSGVTQTPKHLITATGQRVTLRCSPRSGDLSVYWYQQSLDQGLQFLIQYYNGEERAKGNILERFSAQQFPDLHSELNLSSLELGDSALYFCASSVDWTRHYEQYFGPGTRLTVT.

The CDR3 loop is CASGFFLGRQFF. As DNA, the CDR3 is TGTGCTAGTGGTTTTTTCCTTGGCCGGCAGTTCTTC. The chain couples TRBV12-5 to TRBJ2-1; D not resolved. The CDR3 spans 12 residues. V was pared by 3 bases and J by 12 bases, with 12 bases between. From germline, CDR1 is LGHNT and CDR2 FRNRAP.

This rearrangement joins TRBV5-4 to TRBJ2-2; 7 nucleotides line up with TRBD2. The CDR3 has 16 amino acids. Germline loops: CDR1 SGHNT, CDR2 YYREEE (reference sequence). V trimming: 10 bases; J trimming: 5 bases; junction bases outside the gene matches: 17. Here the CDR3 reads CAFGTTGGIGTGELFF. CDR3 DNA: TGTGCCTTCGGGACGACCGGGGGGATAGGGACCGGGGAGCTGTTTTTT.

A remark on this clone: The same CDR3 arises from other DNA sequences in this sample as well. The gene calls are TRBV5-1 and TRBJ2-3; possible D gene TRBD1, 6 bases. This CDR3 has 14 amino acids. V shed 0 bases and J shed 2 bases, with 7 bases lying between them. Germline CDR1 is SGHRS and CDR2 is YFSETQ. CDR3 amino acids: CASSLGGPTDTQYF. CDR3 nucleotide sequence: TGCGCCAGCAGCTTGGGGGGGCCCACAGATACGCAGTATTTT.

The chain employs TRBV28 and TRBJ2-5, with a tentative D call TRBD1 (5 bases). Per the germline V gene, CDR1 is MDHEN and CDR2 is SYDVKM. CDR3 length equals 12 residues. V lost 6 bases to trimming and J lost 5 bases, with 10 bases between them. Here the CDR3 reads CASSPRVETQYF. CDR3 DNA: TGTGCCAGCAGCCCCAGGGTTGAGACCCAGTACTTC.

The CDR3 protein is CASSLASVSNQPQHF. Written as DNA, the CDR3 is TGTGCCAGCAGCTTAGCATCAGTGTCCAATCAGCCCCAGCATTTT. This chain links TRBV7-8 with TRBJ1-5; unclear D gene. Germline CDR1 is SGHVS and CDR2 is FQNEAQ. Between the trimmed V and J ends, which lost 0 bases and 3 bases, there was a span of 9 bases. The CDR3 extends over 15 amino acids.

This chain joins TRBV27 and TRBJ1-5; 9 nucleotides align to TRBD1. The CDR3 spans 18 residues. CDR1 and CDR2 (germline): MNHEY, SMNVEV (reference sequence). Trimming cost V 8 bases and J 7 bases; bases outside gene matches: 21. CDR3 amino acids: CASFAPRDRAYLGQPQHF. The DNA of the CDR3 is TGTGCCAGCTTCGCCCCCCGGGACAGGGCCTACTTGGGGCAGCCCCAGCATTTT.

The V and J genes are TRBV6-5 and TRBJ1-5; TRBD1 might be the D (5 bases). V gave up 4 bases and J gave up 11 bases, with 12 bases separating them. This CDR3 has 12 amino acids. Germline CDR1 reads MNHEY; CDR2 reads SVGAGI. The CDR3 region has the DNA TGTGCCAGCAGTTCGACTGGGGGGGCCCAGCATTTT. Translation gives CASSSTGGAQHF.